One TCR beta chain is described in this entry. The data derive from a study of blood T cell repertoires in COVID-19. In the study overall: Samples of COVID-19 (acute and convalescent) were obtained from the United States, Italy and Spain. Sources were T cells, B-cell-depleted T cells, or PBMCs; the material itself was cDNA or gDNA.

Per the authors' pipeline: Reference gene primer amplification yielded estimated nucleated cell counts. Clones were sequenced by immunoSEQ multiplex PCR, and TCRdb holds only the in-frame ones, with some missing. From that table come the V and J calls and clone size; the DNA was used to work out D and trimming. Among some 250,000 clones listed, roughly 90% were seen once. From germline, CDR1 is SNHLY and CDR2 FYNNEI. Trimming left V 6 bases short and J 5 bases short, with 18 bases between. This CDR3 comprises 15 residues. The sequence came from a man in his 60s who had recovered from COVID-19. This rearrangement joins TRBV2 to TRBJ2-3; D perhaps matches TRBD1 (6 bases). Sequencing input: peripheral blood. CDR3 sequence reads: CASSSDRGSLDTQYF. As DNA, the CDR3 is TGTGCCAGCAGCTCGGACAGAGGCTCACTAGATACGCAGTATTTT.